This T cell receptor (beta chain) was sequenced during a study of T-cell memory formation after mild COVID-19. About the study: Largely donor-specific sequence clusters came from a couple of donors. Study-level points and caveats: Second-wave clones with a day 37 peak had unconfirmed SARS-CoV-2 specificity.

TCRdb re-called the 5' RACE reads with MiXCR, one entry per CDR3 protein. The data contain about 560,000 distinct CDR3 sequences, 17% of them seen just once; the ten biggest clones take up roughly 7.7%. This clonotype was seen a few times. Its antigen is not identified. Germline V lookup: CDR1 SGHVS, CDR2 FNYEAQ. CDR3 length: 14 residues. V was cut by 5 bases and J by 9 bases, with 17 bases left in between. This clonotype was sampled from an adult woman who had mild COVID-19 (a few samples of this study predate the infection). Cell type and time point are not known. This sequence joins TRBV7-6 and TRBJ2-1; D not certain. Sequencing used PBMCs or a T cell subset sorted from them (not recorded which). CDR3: CASSAFDEYPEQFF. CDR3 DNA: TGTGCCAGCAGCGCCTTCGATGAGTACCCTGAGCAGTTCTTC.